This TCR beta chain was sequenced in a study of glioma-infiltrating T cells after dendritic cell vaccination. This clone was counted a few times. Repertoires were generated with immunoSEQ multiplex PCR, while TCRdb's copy carries only in-frame clones and drops some. The sample lists more than 100,000 clones, 75% to 85% occurring once. CDR1 and CDR2 from the germline V gene are SGHNT and YYREEE (reference sequence). The CDR3 is 15 amino acids. V lost 0 bases and J 4 bases, leaving 13 bases between the germline ends. The chain uses TRBV5-4 and TRBJ1-1; tentative D call: TRBD1 (5 bases). Sequences were derived from blood, sampled before dendritic cell vaccination. The TCR sequence derives from a human donor with glioblastoma. CDR3: CASSLVSGRSTEAFF. The DNA for the CDR3 is TGTGCCAGCAGCTTGGTTTCAGGGAGGTCCACTGAAGCTTTCTTT.